The sample holds one count of the clone carrying this T cell receptor (beta chain). This entry comes from a study of blood T cell repertoires in COVID-19. Across the study: COVID-19 samples collected from the United States, Italy and Spain covered acute and convalescent phases. PBMCs, B-cell-depleted T cells, or T cells provided the cDNA or gDNA that made up the material.

As originally analysed: Amplified reference gene primers provided the basis for estimating nucleated cell counts. Some clones are missing from TCRdb's copy, which holds only in-frame ones; the method was immunoSEQ multiplex PCR. V and J calls and clone size are copied from that table; D and trimming were computed from the DNA. The data show roughly 70,000 clones, with more than 75% seen just once and 3.2% held by the top ten. The CDR3 loop spans 14 amino acids. Trimming cost V 6 bases and J 1 base, with 13 bases left between them. The germline V gene has CDR1 SNHLY and CDR2 FYNNEI. The receptor was isolated from a man aged 50 or older with active COVID-19. The chain employs TRBV2 and TRBJ2-7; D possibly corresponds to TRBD2 (6 bases). Material for sequencing was peripheral blood. CDR3 region: CASRRSGGSYEQYF. The DNA for the CDR3 is TGTGCCAGCAGGAGGAGTGGAGGGTCCTACGAGCAGTACTTC.